The 32 T cell receptor beta chains listed next were all sequenced from one sample in a study of shared clonotypes between healthy human individuals. Method: immunoSEQ multiplex PCR; TCRdb's copy keeps in-frame clones and lacks some. Of around 530,000 clones listed, 70% to 80% were seen once; the top ten hold 9.5% to 15%. The sequencing sample was made of PBMCs. The receptors stem from a woman aged 40 to 50 in good health. Some clones in this sample may be carry-over from other donors' samples.

This clone was picked up one time. A much larger clone lies one base from this, so it may be a read error. This sequence joins TRBV9 and TRBJ1-1; D not resolved. The CDR3 is made up of 12 amino acids. Germline V gene sequence: CDR1 SGDLS, CDR2 YYNGEE. V was clipped by 2 bases and J by 5 bases, with 7 bases between them. The CDR3 here is CASSVPGTEAFF. As DNA, the CDR3 is TGTGCCAGCAGCGTGCCGGGTACTGAAGCTTTCTTT.

V usage is TRBV11-2 and J usage is TRBJ2-7, with TRBD1 matching 7 bases. Losses at the gene ends were 5 bases for V and 1 base for J; bases not matched to a gene: 5. The CDR3 length is 14 residues. CDR1 and CDR2 (germline): SGHAT, FQNNGV. CDR3 in DNA: TGTGCCAGCAGCCCCCTGACAGGGTCCTACGAGCAGTACTTC. Protein: CASSPLTGSYEQYF.

A note on this clone: Other DNA sequences in the sample encode the same CDR3. V and J are TRBV5-1 and TRBJ2-5, with D perhaps matching TRBD1 (5 bases). Germline loops: CDR1 SGHRS, CDR2 YFSETQ. V lost 0 bases and J 5 bases, leaving 11 bases between the germline ends. The CDR3 consists of 14 residues. Here the CDR3 DNA reads TGCGCCAGCAGCTTGGCCTTAGCAGGGGAGACCCAGTACTTC. Amino acid sequence: CASSLALAGETQYF.

J is TRBJ2-3 and V is TRBV5-4; 7 nucleotides match TRBD1. This CDR3 has 16 residues. The junction had 14 bases not matched to a gene; V was cut back by 6 bases and J by 4 bases. Per the germline V gene, CDR1 is SGHNT and CDR2 is YYREEE (reference sequence). The CDR3 DNA is TGTGCCAGCAACCCCAAATTAGGGGGCGCGCCAGATACGCAGTATTTT. Its protein product is CASNPKLGGAPDTQYF.

The V gene is TRBV6-6, the J gene TRBJ1-1; no clear D. Deletions cut 5 bases from V and 1 base from J, with 14 bases between. The CDR3 spans 15 residues. CDR1 is MNHNY, CDR2 SVGAGI, per germline (reference sequence). The chain's CDR3 is CASSNPGSRNTEAFF. The DNA for the CDR3 is TGTGCCAGCAGTAACCCCGGGAGTCGGAACACTGAAGCTTTCTTT.

The chain uses TRBV5-4 and TRBJ2-5; TRBD2 might be the D (6 bases). TRBJ2-7 matches the DNA end more closely, so the J call is doubtful. The CDR3 contains 12 residues. Germline V gene sequence: CDR1 SGHNT, CDR2 YYREEE (reference sequence). The chain's CDR3 is CASSFSGYEQYF. Here the CDR3 DNA reads TGTGCCAGCAGCTTTAGCGGCTACGAGCAGTACTTC.

A word on this clone: An end of the junction differs from the germline gene, which may be a read error. This rearrangement joins TRBV4-3 to TRBJ2-7; D may correspond to TRBD1 or TRBD2 (5 bases each). The CDR3 totals 16 residues. Germline assignment: CDR1 LGHNA and CDR2 YSLEER. CDR3 bases: TGCGCCAGCAGCCAGGGATTATCGGGGCTCCGGGCCGAGCAGCACTTC. Translating it yields CASSQGLSGLRAEQHF.

This clone has only one observation. The chain uses TRBV2 and TRBJ2-2; 15 bases match TRBD2. The CDR3 runs to 17 residues. V gave up 5 bases and J gave up 5 bases; unmatched junction bases: 6. CDR1 and CDR2 (germline): SNHLY, FYNNEI. The CDR3 bases are TGTGCCAGCAGTCGGACTAGCGGGAGGGCATGGACCGGGGAGCTGTTTTTT. It yields the protein CASSRTSGRAWTGELFF. The whole variable domain, filled in from reference TRBV2 and TRBJ2-2, reads EPEVTQTPSHQVTQMGQEVILRCVPISNHLYFYWYRQILGQKVEFLVSFYNNEISEKSEIFDDQFSVERPDGSNFTLKIRSTKLEDSAMYFCASSRTSGRAWTGELFFGEGSRLTVL.

The chain is built from TRBV18 and TRBJ1-2; no reliable D call. CDR1 and CDR2 from the germline V gene are KGHSH and LQKENI. The CDR3 is 16 amino acids. Trimming shortened V by 0 bases and J by 1 base, and 12 bases separated the two germline ends. The CDR3 loop is CASSPPGADLNYGYTF. Here the CDR3 DNA reads TGTGCCAGCTCACCACCGGGAGCGGATCTTAACTATGGCTACACCTTC.

This chain joins TRBV7-3 and TRBJ2-1; D uncertain. Trimming removed 5 bases from V and 0 bases from J, with 11 bases in between. The CDR3 totals 15 residues. In germline, CDR1 is SGHTA, CDR2 FQGTGA. The chain's CDR3 is CASSQDPYSYNEQFF. The CDR3 DNA follows: TGTGCCAGCAGCCAGGACCCCTACTCCTACAATGAGCAGTTCTTC.

This chain links TRBV29-1 with TRBJ2-2; possibly TRBD2 for D (6 bases). This CDR3 region has 12 residues. Per germline, CDR1 SQVTM and CDR2 ANQGSEA. V lost 7 bases to trimming and J lost 5 bases, with 11 bases between them. In DNA form, the CDR3 reads TGCAGCGGCGGGGATACGACCGGGGAGCTGTTTTTT. Translating it yields CSGGDTTGELFF.

This chain joins TRBV15 and TRBJ2-7; perhaps TRBD2 as D (5 bases). Trimming shortened V by 3 bases and J by 4 bases, and 16 bases separated the two germline ends. The CDR3 extends over 15 amino acids. Germline assignment: CDR1 LNHNV and CDR2 YYDKDF (reference sequence). CDR3 region: CATSRAVTRGYEQYF. CDR3 DNA: TGTGCCACCAGCAGGGCCGTTACTAGAGGGTACGAGCAGTACTTC.

V gene TRBV5-1 combines with J gene TRBJ1-1, with a weak D call TRBD1 (5 bases). CDR3 length: 13 residues. Trimming removed 0 bases from V and 10 bases from J, with 13 bases in between. CDR1 and CDR2 from the germline V gene are SGHRS and YFSETQ. The CDR3 here is CASSLAGTDGAFF. The CDR3 DNA reads as TGCGCCAGCAGCTTGGCGGGGACGGACGGAGCTTTCTTT.

The rearrangement joins TRBV28 to TRBJ1-2; D gene unclear. The CDR3 sequence is 13 residues long. V was cut by 2 bases and J by 4 bases, with 8 bases left in between. Per the germline V gene, CDR1 is MDHEN and CDR2 is SYDVKM. Written as DNA, the CDR3 is TGTGCCAGCAGTTTACGACAATTCTATGGCTACACCTTC. Its protein product is CASSLRQFYGYTF.

The CDR3 region has the DNA TGTGCCAGCAGCCTAACTCTTTCTGGCTACACCTTC. This codes for CASSLTLSGYTF. The chain recombines TRBV7-8 with TRBJ1-2; D gene ambiguous. CDR1 and CDR2 (germline): SGHVS, FQNEAQ. The CDR3 loop spans 12 amino acids. Deletions cut 5 bases from V and 7 bases from J, with 11 bases between.

The V gene is TRBV11-3, the J gene TRBJ1-5; TRBD1 agrees at 9 bases. Per germline, CDR1 SGHNT and CDR2 YENEEA. The CDR3 extends over 14 amino acids. V shed 3 bases and J 5 bases; nucleotides not matched to a gene: 2. The CDR3, as DNA: TGTGCCAGCAGCTTTAGGACAGGGGATCAGCCCCAGCATTTT. It translates to CASSFRTGDQPQHF.

There are many counts of this clone. The chain has TRBV2 and TRBJ2-2; 8 bases match TRBD2. Germline lookup yields CDR1 SNHLY and CDR2 FYNNEI. The V and J ends lost 4 bases and 4 bases, in that order; junction bases with no gene match: 5. The CDR3 runs to 15 residues. CDR3 sequence (DNA): TGTGCCAGCAGTGTAGCGGGGCGTGGCACCGGGGAGCTGTTTTTT. This encodes CASSVAGRGTGELFF.

There are a few counts of this clone. The gene calls are TRBV11-1 and TRBJ2-5; 13 nucleotides align to TRBD2. Germline V gene data show CDR1 as SGHAT and CDR2 as FQDESV (reference sequence). V shed 5 bases and J 1 base; nucleotides not matched to a gene: 4. This CDR3 is built from 16 residues. This CDR3 reads CASSRRTSGGQETQYF. CDR3 coding DNA: TGTGCCAGCAGCCGCCGGACTAGCGGGGGCCAAGAGACCCAGTACTTC.

This clone was observed a few times. Distinct nucleotide sequences in the sample also encode this CDR3. V gene TRBV19 combines with J gene TRBJ1-1, with 8 bases that match TRBD1. This CDR3 contains 12 residues. The germline CDR1 and CDR2 sequences are LNHDA and SQIVND (reference sequence). Trimming cost V 8 bases and J 1 base; bases outside gene matches: 0. In nucleotides, the CDR3 is TGTGCCAGTGGGACAGGGAACACTGAAGCTTTCTTT. This codes for CASGTGNTEAFF. The whole variable domain, remainder taken from reference TRBV19 and TRBJ1-1, is DGGITQSPKYLFRKEGQNVTLSCEQNLNHDAMYWYRQDPGQGLRLIYYSQIVNDFQKGDIAEGYSVSREKKESFPLTVTSAQKNPTAFYLCASGTGNTEAFFGQGTRLTVV.

The chain joins TRBV19 to TRBJ2-1, with 8 positions matching TRBD2. Germline V gives CDR1 LNHDA, CDR2 SQIVND (reference sequence). Unmatched junction bases numbered 9, after V lost 3 bases and J lost 8 bases. This CDR3 spans 15 amino acids. CDR3 nucleotide sequence: TGTGCCAGTAGTATTTCCCCGGGGGGGCGTCATGAGCAGTTCTTC. Its translation: CASSISPGGRHEQFF.

Worth noting for this clone: The sample has other DNA sequences that encode this CDR3 too. The genes are TRBV7-9 and TRBJ1-4; D not certain. Trimming left V 1 base short and J 7 bases short, with 13 bases between. This CDR3 is 15 amino acids long. The V gene's germline CDR1 is SEHNR and CDR2 FQNEAQ (reference sequence). The CDR3 loop is CASSLEAGRGEKLFF. The CDR3, as DNA: TGTGCCAGCAGCTTAGAAGCAGGACGCGGTGAAAAACTGTTTTTT.

The CDR3 nucleotides read TGTGCCAGCAGCTTAGTCTCCCGCGGGGGGAGAACCTGGTGGGATACGCAGTATTTT. Translating it yields CASSLVSRGGRTWWDTQYF. The gene calls are TRBV13 and TRBJ2-3; TRBD2 aligns across 8 bases. V trimming: 1 base; J trimming: 6 bases; junction bases outside the gene matches: 18. CDR1 and CDR2 (germline): PRHDT, FYEKMQ (reference sequence). This CDR3 is built from 19 residues.

The chain links TRBV19 to TRBJ2-1; perhaps TRBD2 as D (5 bases). The CDR3 is 14 residues long. The germline V and J ends were trimmed by 5 bases and 8 bases, with 16 bases remaining between them. Germline CDR1 LNHDA, CDR2 SQIVND (reference sequence). CDR3 loop: CASSPEGMEDEQFF. The CDR3 region has the DNA TGTGCCAGTAGTCCTGAGGGCATGGAGGATGAGCAGTTCTTC.

CDR3 protein: CASSYRMEGTEAFF. CDR3 DNA sequence: TGTGCCAGCAGTTACCGCATGGAGGGCACTGAAGCTTTCTTT. The rearrangement uses TRBV6-5 and TRBJ1-1; D gene unclear. With 2 bases removed from V and 4 bases from J, the gap between germline ends came to 11 bases. CDR1 is MNHEY, CDR2 SVGAGI, per germline. This CDR3 contains 14 residues.

This sequence joins TRBV20-1 and TRBJ2-1; D gene unclear. This CDR3 has 11 amino acids. V lost 7 bases, J lost 6 bases, and 10 bases lay in between. The germline gives CDR1 DFQATT, CDR2 SNEGSKA (reference sequence). The CDR3 region has the DNA TGCAGTGGCCTCTGGATCAATGAGCAGTTCTTC. Its translation is CSGLWINEQFF.

J is TRBJ2-5 and V is TRBV2; D gene unclear. Trimming shortened V by 5 bases and J by 5 bases, and 21 bases separated the two germline ends. The V gene's germline CDR1 is SNHLY and CDR2 FYNNEI. The CDR3 covers 16 residues. CDR3 loop: CASSPRMEPTGETQYF. CDR3 sequence (DNA): TGTGCCAGCAGTCCCAGGATGGAACCCACTGGGGAGACCCAGTACTTC.

This clone has a handful of counts. The chain combines TRBV19 with TRBJ2-7; D is ambiguous. The CDR3 is made up of 15 amino acids. Per germline, CDR1 LNHDA and CDR2 SQIVND (reference sequence). Trimming left V 2 bases short and J 5 bases short, with 16 bases between. This CDR3 is CASSIRPRSNDEQYF. The DNA of the CDR3 is TGTGCCAGTAGTATACGTCCAAGGAGTAACGACGAGCAGTACTTC.

The genes are TRBV11-3 and TRBJ2-1; 9 bases match TRBD2. Germline V gene sequence: CDR1 SGHNT, CDR2 YENEEA. The CDR3 runs 17 residues. V was pared by 5 bases and J by 15 bases, with 23 bases of the junction left unmatched. The CDR3 nucleotides are TGTGCCAGCAGCCGAGGGGAGCGGCTAGCGGGATGGAGTCCCCTGTTCTTC. This codes for CASSRGERLAGWSPLFF.

This rearrangement joins TRBV2 to TRBJ1-2; perhaps TRBD1 as D (6 bases). Looked up from germline, CDR1 is SNHLY and CDR2 is FYNNEI. This CDR3 is 15 amino acids long. V was shortened by 4 bases and J by 4 bases, with 16 bases between the two germline ends. DNA of the CDR3: TGTGCCAGCAGTGCTGAGGGGGACGGATTCTATGGCTACACCTTC. Encoded protein: CASSAEGDGFYGYTF.

The chain recombines TRBV6-1 with TRBJ1-2; a possible D gene is TRBD1 (6 bases). Between the trimmed V and J ends, which lost 4 bases and 4 bases, there was a span of 19 bases. Germline V gives CDR1 MNHNS, CDR2 SASEGT. This CDR3 region has 16 residues. CDR3 sequence reads: CASSGDYRAEPYGYTF. CDR3 nucleotide sequence: TGTGCCAGCAGTGGAGACTACAGGGCCGAACCCTATGGCTACACCTTC.

The gene calls are TRBV30 and TRBJ2-3, with 7 bases that match TRBD2. V was clipped by 3 bases and J by 1 base; unmatched bases: 7. CDR3 length: 15 amino acids. Germline assignment: CDR1 GTSNPN and CDR2 SVGIG (reference sequence). CDR3 bases: TGTGCCTGGAGGCTGACGGGAGGAGGCACAGATACGCAGTATTTT. This sequence encodes CAWRLTGGGTDTQYF.

The chain carries TRBV29-1 and TRBJ1-1; D possibly corresponds to TRBD1 (5 bases). This CDR3 has 12 amino acids. The V gene's germline CDR1 is SQVTM and CDR2 ANQGSEA. The V and J ends lost 2 bases and 4 bases respectively, with 8 bases between them. As DNA, the CDR3 is TGCAGCGTTGAACCAGACAGCACTGAAGCTTTCTTT. This translates into CSVEPDSTEAFF. Based on the CDR3 plus reference TRBV29-1 and TRBJ1-1, the full variable domain is SAVISQKPSRDICQRGTSLTIQCQVDSQVTMMFWYRQQPGQSLTLIATANQGSEATYESGFVIDKFPISRPNLTFSTLTVSNMSPEDSSIYLCSVEPDSTEAFFGQGTRLTVV.